This record concerns one T cell receptor beta chain sequence. One base away lies a much larger clone, so this may be a sequencing read error. This likely comes from a read error, as the CDR3 has no conserved phenylalanine or tryptophan at its end. The input was around 530 ng total RNA; TCR beta cDNA was made from it with a constant-region primer. Slightly modified ARM-PCR, run as three nested multiplex PCR rounds, produced the TCR beta libraries. Use of TRBV1-TRBV30 forward primers with a C-beta reverse primer characterized the first two PCR rounds, which lasted about 10 cycles each. TCRdb recomputed calls from the multiplex PCR reads with MiXCR, one row per CDR3 protein. The profile shows some 180,000 distinct CDR3 sequences, about 60% of them singletons. The sample is drawn from a study of tumor-infiltrating lymphocytes in primary liver carcinoma. In the study overall: Surgeons treated the primary liver carcinoma of the patients by surgical resection.

In germline, CDR1 is SGHAT, CDR2 FQNNGV. The CDR3 is 14 residues long. The V gene lost 3 bases and the J gene lost 1 base, with 9 bases spanning the gap. Out of unsorted whole blood came the blood RNA, and germline DNA was extracted as well. The sequence came from a man in his forties or fifties with primary liver carcinoma and hepatitis B virus infection. The J gene is TRBJ1-1, the V gene TRBV11-2; weak D call: TRBD1 (5 bases). The sample was peripheral blood. CDR3 DNA sequence: TGTGCCAGCAGCTTCGTCGGGGGGAACACTGAAGCTTTCATT. Translating gives CASSFVGGNTEAFI.